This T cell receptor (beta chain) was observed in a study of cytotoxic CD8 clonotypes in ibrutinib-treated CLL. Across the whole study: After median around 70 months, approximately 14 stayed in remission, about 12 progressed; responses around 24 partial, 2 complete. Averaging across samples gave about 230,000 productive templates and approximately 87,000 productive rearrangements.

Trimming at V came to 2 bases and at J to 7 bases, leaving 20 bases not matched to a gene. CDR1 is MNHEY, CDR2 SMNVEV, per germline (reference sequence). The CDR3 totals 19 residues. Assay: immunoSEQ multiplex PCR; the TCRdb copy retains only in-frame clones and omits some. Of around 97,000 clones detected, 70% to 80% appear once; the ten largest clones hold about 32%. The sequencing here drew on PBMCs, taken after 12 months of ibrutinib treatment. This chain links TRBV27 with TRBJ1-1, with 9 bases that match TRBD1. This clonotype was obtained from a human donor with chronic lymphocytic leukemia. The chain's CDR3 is CASSLISGGQGLWKREAFF. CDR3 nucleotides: TGTGCCAGCAGTTTAATAAGTGGGGGACAGGGATTATGGAAGCGTGAAGCTTTCTTT.